These 28 T cell receptor beta chains were sequenced from one sample in a study of T-cell memory formation after mild COVID-19. Via MiXCR, TCRdb re-called the 5' RACE reads, giving one row per CDR3 protein. The table records more than 400,000 distinct CDR3 sequences, about 20% of them present only once. Sample: PBMCs or a T cell subset sorted from them (not recorded which). The receptor set was obtained from an adult woman who had mild COVID-19 (a few samples of this study predate the infection). Cell type and time point are not known.

This clonotype was detected only once. The J gene is TRBJ2-1, the V gene TRBV18; TRBD2 agrees at 9 bases. The V segment lost 6 bases and the J segment 7 bases; nucleotides outside the gene matches: 7. Germline lookup yields CDR1 KGHSH and CDR2 LQKENI. The CDR3 totals 14 residues. This CDR3 reads CASSLAGDGNEQFF. The CDR3 DNA is TGTGCCAGCTCGTTAGCGGGAGATGGGAATGAGCAGTTCTTC.

On this clonotype itself: One end of the junction fails to match germline, which may point to a read error. The chain recombines TRBV7-9 with TRBJ1-5, with unresolved D. The CDR3 runs to 14 residues. Germline V gives CDR1 SEHNR, CDR2 FQNEAQ (reference sequence). This CDR3 reads CASSPWGSYQPQHF. The CDR3 DNA follows: TGTGCCAGCAGCCCGTGGGGTAGCTATCAGCCCCAGCATTTT.

This clonotype has a handful of counts. The chain carries TRBV29-1 and TRBJ2-2; 10 positions agree with TRBD2. Germline trimming cut 4 bases from V and 2 bases from J; bases unmatched to any gene: 4. Germline values: CDR1 SQVTM, CDR2 ANQGSEA. The CDR3 has 15 residues. For the CDR3, the DNA is TGCAGCGTTGTCGGACTAGCGGACAACACCGGGGAGCTGTTTTTT. This sequence encodes CSVVGLADNTGELFF.

This clonotype was detected a few times. The chain couples TRBV6-5 to TRBJ1-1, with 7 positions matching TRBD1. This CDR3 is 14 amino acids long. Trimming took 0 bases from V and 5 from J; bases not matched to a gene: 3. Germline CDR1 and CDR2: MNHEY and SVGAGI. CDR3 sequence: CASSYSAGGTEAFF. Here the CDR3 DNA reads TGTGCCAGCAGTTACTCGGCAGGGGGAACTGAAGCTTTCTTT.

This clonotype occurred many times. The chain joins TRBV7-9 to TRBJ2-7; D is possibly TRBD2 (5 bases). V dropped 6 bases and J dropped 5 bases, with 11 bases sitting between them. Germline CDR1 is SEHNR and CDR2 is FQNEAQ (reference sequence). This CDR3 is built from 12 residues. The chain's CDR3 is CASSLVGDEQYF. The CDR3 bases are TGTGCCAGCAGTTTGGTCGGGGACGAGCAGTACTTC.

CDR3 in DNA: TGTGCCACCAGTGATTCCCATCAGGGGATCAGCTTTCTCCCTGGGGCCAACGTCCTGACTTTC. Protein: CATSDSHQGISFLPGANVLTF. The chain is built from TRBV24-1 and TRBJ2-6; D is possibly TRBD1 (6 bases). The V end was cut by 2 bases, the J end by 2 bases, with 24 bases between. The CDR3 is 21 residues long. Germline CDR1 reads KGHDR; CDR2 reads SFDVKD.

Only a few counts were recorded for this clonotype. This chain connects TRBV15 to TRBJ2-3; 8 bases are shared with TRBD2. Germline assignment: CDR1 LNHNV and CDR2 YYDKDF (reference sequence). The V and J ends lost 1 base and 4 bases, in that order; junction bases with no gene match: 7. This CDR3 contains 16 residues. The CDR3 DNA follows: TGTGCCACCAGCAGAGCTGGCGGGGGGTATTCAGATACGCAGTATTTT. This encodes CATSRAGGGYSDTQYF. Full variable domain (remainder filled in from reference TRBV15 and TRBJ2-3): DAMVIQNPRYQVTQFGKPVTLSCSQTLNHNVMYWYQQKSSQAPKLLFHYYDKDFNNEADTPDNFQSRRPNTSFCFLDIRSPGLGDTAMYLCATSRAGGGYSDTQYFGPGTRLTVL.

This clonotype was detected a few times. The chain recombines TRBV7-9 with TRBJ2-6; D uncertain. This CDR3 is 17 amino acids long. V was trimmed by 5 bases and J by 1 base, leaving 15 bases between them. Germline values: CDR1 SEHNR, CDR2 FQNEAQ (reference sequence). CDR3 nucleotides: TGTGCCAGCAGCCCAGAGCCCCCCTCTTCTGGGGCCAACGTCCTGACTTTC. Translating it yields CASSPEPPSSGANVLTF.

This chain links TRBV24-1 with TRBJ2-1; the D gene is possibly TRBD2 (5 bases). The CDR3 is made up of 15 amino acids. Per germline, CDR1 KGHDR and CDR2 SFDVKD. V lost 1 base and J lost 9, with 15 bases in between. This CDR3 reads CATSDFGASGSEQFF. In DNA form, the CDR3 reads TGTGCCACCAGTGATTTTGGCGCGTCGGGAAGTGAGCAGTTCTTC.

This clonotype was detected a few times. The rearrangement uses TRBV29-1 and TRBJ2-2; either TRBD1 or TRBD2 may fit D (7 bases each). The CDR3 sequence is 16 residues long. The V end was cut by 7 bases, the J end by 6 bases, with 24 bases between. Germline V gives CDR1 SQVTM, CDR2 ANQGSEA. In DNA form, the CDR3 reads TGCAGCGCCCTACCCCGCGGCCAGGGGGGGGCCGGGGAGCTGTTTTTT. Its protein product is CSALPRGQGGAGELFF.

V and J are TRBV7-2 and TRBJ2-1; D uncertain. CDR1 is SGHTA, CDR2 FQGNSA, per germline. Trimming pared 2 bases from V and 4 bases from J, leaving 12 bases between. The CDR3 loop spans 15 amino acids. The CDR3 DNA sequence: TGTGCCAGCAGCTTATACCTCGATAAATACAATGAGCAGTTCTTC. The encoded protein is CASSLYLDKYNEQFF. Combining the CDR3 with reference TRBV7-2 and TRBJ2-1 gives the whole variable domain GAGVSQSPSNKVTEKGKDVELRCDPISGHTALYWYRQSLGQGLEFLIYFQGNSAPDKSGLPSDRFSAERTGGSVSTLTIQRTQQEDSAVYLCASSLYLDKYNEQFFGPGTRLTVL.

The J gene is TRBJ2-5, the V gene TRBV7-2, with D possibly TRBD2 on 6 matching bases. Germline CDR1 is SGHTA and CDR2 is FQGNSA. The V and J ends lost 4 bases and 4 bases respectively, with 16 bases between them. There are 15 residues in the CDR3. Here the CDR3 DNA reads TGTGCCAGCAGCTCCCGACGAAGGGGAGGAGAGACCCAGTACTTC. It yields the protein CASSSRRRGGETQYF.

About this clonotype: One junction end disagrees with the germline gene, perhaps due to a read error. The genes are TRBV5-6 and TRBJ2-7, with TRBD2 matching 7 bases. Germline lookup yields CDR1 SGHDT and CDR2 YYEEEE. This CDR3 is 13 amino acids long. As DNA, the CDR3 is TGTGCCAGCAGGTTGGTCGGGGGGAGCGAGCAGTACTTC. This codes for CASRLVGGSEQYF.

The table lists this clonotype with a few counts. The rearrangement joins TRBV20-1 to TRBJ1-3; no clear D gene. The CDR3 has 13 residues. Trimming shortened V by 5 bases and J by 0 bases, and 8 bases separated the two germline ends. CDR1 and CDR2 from the germline V gene are DFQATT and SNEGSKA (reference sequence). The CDR3 nucleotides read TGCAGTGCTTTAAGGGCCTCTGGAAACACCATATATTTT. This gives the protein CSALRASGNTIYF.

This chain joins TRBV9 and TRBJ2-7; 7 positions match TRBD1. Germline CDR1 SGDLS, CDR2 YYNGEE. The CDR3 spans 16 residues. V gave up 3 bases and J gave up 0 bases; unmatched junction bases: 9. The CDR3 nucleotides are TGTGCCAGCAGCGACCCCAGGACAGGTAGCTCCTACGAGCAGTACTTC. Translated, it gives CASSDPRTGSSYEQYF.

This clonotype has a count of ten or more. This chain links TRBV6-6 with TRBJ2-7; D gene ambiguous. V dropped 7 bases and J dropped 2 bases, with 12 bases sitting between them. The CDR3 runs 13 residues. CDR1 is MNHNY and CDR2 is SVGAGI in the germline V gene (reference sequence). CDR3 coding DNA: TGTGCCAGCACCAAAACGACCCCCTACGAGCAGTACTTC. Translated, it gives CASTKTTPYEQYF.

This clonotype was picked up a small number of times. V and J are TRBV20-1 and TRBJ2-4, with D unresolved. CDR1 and CDR2 (germline): DFQATT, SNEGSKA (reference sequence). This CDR3 is 13 amino acids long. Trimming took off 7 bases at V and 7 bases at J, with 17 bases between the two ends. CDR3: CSVKARFRNIQYF. CDR3 coding DNA: TGCAGTGTCAAGGCAAGATTTCGGAACATTCAGTACTTC.

This clonotype has at least ten counts. The V gene is TRBV7-6, the J gene TRBJ1-1, with 8 bases that match TRBD1. The CDR3 is made up of 14 amino acids. Germline lookup yields CDR1 SGHVS and CDR2 FNYEAQ. V shed 0 bases and J 5 bases; nucleotides not matched to a gene: 2. This CDR3 is CASSLATGGTEAFF. DNA for the CDR3: TGTGCCAGCAGCTTAGCCACAGGGGGGACTGAAGCTTTCTTT.

A few counts support this clonotype. This chain connects TRBV5-1 to TRBJ2-3, with D hard to call. Germline CDR1 is SGHRS and CDR2 is YFSETQ. Trimming pared 7 bases from V and 0 bases from J, leaving 21 bases between. This CDR3 spans 17 amino acids. CDR3 sequence reads: CASQRRGGLTSTDTQYF. The CDR3 DNA follows: TGCGCCAGCCAGAGAAGAGGTGGCCTAACGAGCACAGATACGCAGTATTTT.

The chain recombines TRBV7-2 with TRBJ2-7; D remains ambiguous. V shed 4 bases and J shed 4 bases, with 23 bases lying between them. The length of the CDR3 is 17 residues. The germline V gene has CDR1 SGHTA and CDR2 FQGNSA. The CDR3: CASSSRPPGRRNYEQYF. As DNA, the CDR3 is TGTGCCAGCAGCTCGAGACCCCCCGGCCGACGGAATTACGAGCAGTACTTC. Variable domain in full (rest from reference TRBV7-2 and TRBJ2-7): GAGVSQSPSNKVTEKGKDVELRCDPISGHTALYWYRQSLGQGLEFLIYFQGNSAPDKSGLPSDRFSAERTGGSVSTLTIQRTQQEDSAVYLCASSSRPPGRRNYEQYFGPGTRLTVT.

J is TRBJ2-5 and V is TRBV5-1; 12 bases line up with TRBD1. This CDR3 has 16 amino acids. CDR1 and CDR2 from the germline V gene are SGHRS and YFSETQ. Germline trimming cut 3 bases from V and 0 bases from J; bases unmatched to any gene: 3. The CDR3 loop reads CASSSGQGANQETQYF. CDR3 nucleotide sequence: TGCGCCAGCAGCTCGGGACAGGGGGCGAACCAAGAGACCCAGTACTTC.

This clonotype was picked up many times. V usage is TRBV5-1 and J usage is TRBJ2-5; D assignment may be TRBD1 or TRBD2 (5 bases each). V lost 3 bases to trimming and J lost 4 bases, with 16 bases between them. Germline CDR1 and CDR2: SGHRS and YFSETQ. The CDR3 contains 15 residues. CDR3 sequence: CASSYGGSGGETQYF. DNA of the CDR3: TGCGCCAGCAGCTATGGCGGTAGTGGGGGAGAGACCCAGTACTTC.

There are a few counts of this clonotype. The rearrangement uses TRBV9 and TRBJ2-3; weak D call: TRBD2 (6 bases). The CDR3 consists of 17 residues. Germline CDR1 SGDLS, CDR2 YYNGEE. The germline V and J ends were trimmed by 0 bases and 2 bases, with 16 bases remaining between them. Written as DNA, the CDR3 is TGTGCCAGCAGCGTAGGAGGTGTGGGGGGAAACACAGATACGCAGTATTTT. Translated, it gives CASSVGGVGGNTDTQYF.

V is TRBV7-2 and J is TRBJ2-1; D may match TRBD1 or TRBD2 (5 bases each). The CDR3 runs to 14 residues. Germline V gene lookup returns CDR1 SGHTA and CDR2 FQGNSA. The V end lost 5 bases, the J end lost 3 bases, and 11 bases lay between the germline ends. The chain's CDR3 is CASSHPGSYNEQFF. The CDR3, as DNA: TGTGCCAGCAGCCATCCAGGGAGCTACAATGAGCAGTTCTTC.

The V gene is TRBV6-6, the J gene TRBJ2-1; D is uncertain. V was pared by 6 bases and J by 5 bases, with 8 bases between. The CDR3 consists of 12 residues. From germline, CDR1 is MNHNY and CDR2 SVGAGI (reference sequence). CDR3 DNA: TGTGCCAGCAGGAGAGAAAACAATGAGCAGTTCTTC. Its protein product is CASRRENNEQFF.

This clonotype was recorded a few times. V usage is TRBV7-6 and J usage is TRBJ2-7; 10 nucleotides align to TRBD2. The CDR3 is 17 amino acids. V was clipped by 0 bases and J by 3 bases; unmatched bases: 8. Per the germline V gene, CDR1 is SGHVS and CDR2 is FNYEAQ. This CDR3 is CASSLAGGLAANYEQYF. The CDR3 DNA is TGTGCCAGCAGCTTAGCTGGAGGACTAGCGGCGAACTACGAGCAGTACTTC.

The chain combines TRBV20-1 with TRBJ1-1; possible D gene TRBD1, 5 bases. CDR3 length equals 14 residues. Germline V gene sequence: CDR1 DFQATT, CDR2 SNEGSKA (reference sequence). The V gene lost 4 bases and the J gene lost 2 bases, with 14 bases spanning the gap. This chain's CDR3 is CSAKDGRTNTEAFF. In DNA form, the CDR3 reads TGCAGTGCTAAAGACGGACGGACAAACACTGAAGCTTTCTTT.

This clonotype has more than one count but fewer than ten. The gene calls are TRBV11-2 and TRBJ1-5; 7 positions agree with TRBD1. CDR1 is SGHAT, CDR2 FQNNGV, per germline. The length of the CDR3 is 20 residues. Trimming removed 0 bases from V and 3 bases from J; junction bases left unmatched: 17. CDR3 nucleotide sequence: TGTGCCAGCAGCTTAGATCCCAGTGACAGGGTGTGTAGTGCCAATCAGCCCCAGCATTTT. This codes for CASSLDPSDRVCSANQPQHF.